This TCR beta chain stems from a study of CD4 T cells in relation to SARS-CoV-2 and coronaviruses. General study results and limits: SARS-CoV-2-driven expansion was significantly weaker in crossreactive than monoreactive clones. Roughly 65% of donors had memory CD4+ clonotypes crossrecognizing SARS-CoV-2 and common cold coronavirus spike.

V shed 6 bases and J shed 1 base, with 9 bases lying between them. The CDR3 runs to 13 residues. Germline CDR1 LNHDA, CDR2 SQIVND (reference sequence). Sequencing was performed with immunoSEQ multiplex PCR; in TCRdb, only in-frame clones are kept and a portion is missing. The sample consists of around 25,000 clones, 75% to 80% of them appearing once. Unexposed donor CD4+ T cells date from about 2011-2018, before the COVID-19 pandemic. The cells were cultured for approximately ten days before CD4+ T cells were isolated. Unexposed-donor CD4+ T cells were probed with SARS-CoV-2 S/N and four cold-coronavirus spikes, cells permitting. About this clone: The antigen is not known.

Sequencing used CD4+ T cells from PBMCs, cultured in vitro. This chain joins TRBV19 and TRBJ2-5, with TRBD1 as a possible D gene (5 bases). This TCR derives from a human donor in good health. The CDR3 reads CASSRVAQETQYF. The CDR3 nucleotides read TGTGCCAGTAGCAGGGTGGCCCAAGAGACCCAGTACTTC. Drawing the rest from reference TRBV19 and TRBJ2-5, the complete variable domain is DGGITQSPKYLFRKEGQNVTLSCEQNLNHDAMYWYRQDPGQGLRLIYYSQIVNDFQKGDIAEGYSVSREKKESFPLTVTSAQKNPTAFYLCASSRVAQETQYFGPGTRLLVL.